This entry is about one TCR beta chain. There are 15 residues in the CDR3. V gave up 7 bases and J gave up 5 bases; unmatched junction bases: 9. Germline CDR1 LGHDT, CDR2 YNNKEL (reference sequence). The sample originates from a study of neurological immune-mediated disorders. TCRdb re-called the 5' RACE reads with MiXCR, one entry per CDR3 protein. The sample shows 50,000 to 60,000 distinct CDR3 sequences, just under 4% of them seen only once. Sequenced material: CD4+ T cells from blood. The source is a woman in her 40s with multiple sclerosis. This chain connects TRBV3-1 to TRBJ1-5, with 9 positions matching TRBD1. The CDR3 sequence: CASMPPGTGYQPQHF. DNA of the CDR3: TGTGCCAGCATGCCGCCCGGGACAGGGTATCAGCCCCAGCATTTT.